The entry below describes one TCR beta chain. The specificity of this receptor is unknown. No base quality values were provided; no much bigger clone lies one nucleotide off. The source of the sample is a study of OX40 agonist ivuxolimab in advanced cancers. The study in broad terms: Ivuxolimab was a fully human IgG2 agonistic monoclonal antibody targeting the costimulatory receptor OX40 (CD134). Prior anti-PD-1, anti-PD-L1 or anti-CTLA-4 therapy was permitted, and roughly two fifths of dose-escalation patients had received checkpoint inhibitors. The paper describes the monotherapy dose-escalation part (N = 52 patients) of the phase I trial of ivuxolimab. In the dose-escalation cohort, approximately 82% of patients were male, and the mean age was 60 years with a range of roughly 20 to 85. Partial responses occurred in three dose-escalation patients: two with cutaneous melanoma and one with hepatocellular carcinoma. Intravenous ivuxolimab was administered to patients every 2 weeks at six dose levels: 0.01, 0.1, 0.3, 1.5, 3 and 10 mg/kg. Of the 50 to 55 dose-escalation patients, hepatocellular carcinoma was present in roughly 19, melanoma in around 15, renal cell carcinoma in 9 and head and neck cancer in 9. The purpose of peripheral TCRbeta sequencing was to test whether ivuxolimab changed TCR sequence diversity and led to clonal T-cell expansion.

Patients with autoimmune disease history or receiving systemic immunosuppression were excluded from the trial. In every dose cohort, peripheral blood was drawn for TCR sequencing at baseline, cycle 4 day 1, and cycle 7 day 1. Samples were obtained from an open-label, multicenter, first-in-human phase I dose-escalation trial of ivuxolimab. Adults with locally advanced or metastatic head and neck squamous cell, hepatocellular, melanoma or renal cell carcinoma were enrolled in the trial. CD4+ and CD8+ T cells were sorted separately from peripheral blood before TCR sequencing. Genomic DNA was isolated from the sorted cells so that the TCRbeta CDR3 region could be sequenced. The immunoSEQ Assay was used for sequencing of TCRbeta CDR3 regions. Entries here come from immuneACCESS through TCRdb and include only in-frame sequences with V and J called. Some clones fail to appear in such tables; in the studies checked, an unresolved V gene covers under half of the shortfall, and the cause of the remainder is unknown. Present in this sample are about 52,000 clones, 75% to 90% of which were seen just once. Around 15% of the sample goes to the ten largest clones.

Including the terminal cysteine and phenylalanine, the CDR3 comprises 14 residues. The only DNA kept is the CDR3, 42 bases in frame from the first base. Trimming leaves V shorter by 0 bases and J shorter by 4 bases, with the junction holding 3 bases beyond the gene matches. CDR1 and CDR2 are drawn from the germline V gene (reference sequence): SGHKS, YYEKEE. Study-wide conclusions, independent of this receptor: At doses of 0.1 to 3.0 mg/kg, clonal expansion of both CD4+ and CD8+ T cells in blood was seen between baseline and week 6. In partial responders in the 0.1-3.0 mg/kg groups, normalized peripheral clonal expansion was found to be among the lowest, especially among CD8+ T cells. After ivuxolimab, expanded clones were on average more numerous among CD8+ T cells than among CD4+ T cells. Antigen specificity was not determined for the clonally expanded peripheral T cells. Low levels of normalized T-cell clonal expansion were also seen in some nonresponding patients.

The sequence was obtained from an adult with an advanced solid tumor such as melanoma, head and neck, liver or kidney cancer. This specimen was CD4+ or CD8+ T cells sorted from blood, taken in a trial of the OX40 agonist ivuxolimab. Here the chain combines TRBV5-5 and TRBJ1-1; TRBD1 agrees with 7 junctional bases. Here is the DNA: TGTGCCAGCAGCTTGGGGACAGGAGCCACTGAAGCTTTCTTT. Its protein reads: CASSLGTGATEAFF.